Listed below are T cell receptor beta chains from one sample, sequenced in a study of shared clonotypes between healthy human individuals. Assay: immunoSEQ multiplex PCR; the TCRdb copy retains only in-frame clones and omits some. This table has some 1,600,000 clones, 98% appearing once. The specimen was naive CD4+ T cells sorted from blood. The receptors stem from a man aged 25-40 years in good health. Both conserved end residues are part of each CDR3. A D gene is named only where the DNA matches it firmly. Where a row states a size, it is once, few, many or the class of an expanded clone; other rows omit it.

TGCGCCAGCAGCTTGGCCCCTCCTAGTAACGAGCAGTACTTC,CASSLAPPSNEQYF,.,TRBJ2-7,.,TRBV5-1
TGTGCCAGCAGCTCGCGTGACAGGGTCTTTGGAAACACCATATATTTT,CASSSRDRVFGNTIYF,TRBD1,TRBJ1-3,.,TRBV11-2
TGTGCCAGCACCCTGACATCACAAGAGACCCAGTACTTC,CASTLTSQETQYF,.,TRBJ2-5,.,TRBV7-9
TGTGCCAGCAGCTTCGGTGAAAAACTGTTTTTT,CASSFGEKLFF,.,TRBJ1-4,.,TRBV7-9
TGCAGCGTTCGTGGGAGGAACCAAGAGACCCAGTACTTC,CSVRGRNQETQYF,.,TRBJ2-5,.,TRBV29-1
TGTGCCAGCAGGTCCGGGATAGAAGCTAACTATGGCTACACCTTC,CASRSGIEANYGYTF,.,TRBJ1-2,.,TRBV28
TGTGCCAGCTCACCAGTCACTGGGCTCAGAAGCACAGATACGCAGTATTTT,CASSPVTGLRSTDTQYF,.,TRBJ2-3,.,TRBV18
TGTGCCAGCAGCCAAGAGTTGGGGGACAATCAGCCCCAGCATTTT,CASSQELGDNQPQHF,.,TRBJ1-5,.,TRBV4-2
TGTGCCAGCAGCTTCTCTCCGCGGGAGTACAATGAGCAGTTCTTC,CASSFSPREYNEQFF,TRBD2,TRBJ2-1,.,TRBV5-4
TGTGCCAGCAGTGACCAGGGGGCCTACAATGAGCAGTTCTTC,CASSDQGAYNEQFF,TRBD1,TRBJ2-1,.,TRBV6-5
TGTGCCAGTAGCATTAGACAGGGTCTGGGCACAGATACGCAGTATTTT,CASSIRQGLGTDTQYF,TRBD1,TRBJ2-3,.,TRBV19
TGTGCCAGCAGTTTAGAAGACCCCAGGGGGCCCTACGAGCAGTACTTC,CASSLEDPRGPYEQYF,TRBD1,TRBJ2-7,once,TRBV27
TGTGCCAGCAGCCCCAGGCAGGTCGGAAACACCATATATTTT,CASSPRQVGNTIYF,.,TRBJ1-3,.,TRBV28
TGCAGCGCGGGAGGGGGGCGCGGTACCGACGAGCAGTACTTC,CSAGGGRGTDEQYF,TRBD2,TRBJ2-7,.,TRBV29-1
TGCGCCAGCAGCTTTCTTGGACAGGGAGGTGGCTACACCTTC,CASSFLGQGGGYTF,TRBD1,TRBJ1-2,.,TRBV5-1
TGTGCCATCAGTGAGTCTACAGAATCCGGTACCCTCACAGATACGCAGTATTTT,CAISESTESGTLTDTQYF,.,TRBJ2-3,.,TRBV10-3
TGTGCCAGCAGCTTAGTCGGGAACAATGAGCAGTTCTTC,CASSLVGNNEQFF,.,TRBJ2-1,once,TRBV7-9
TGCAGCGTCGAAAGACTAGCGGGGCCTAGCACAGATACGCAGTATTTT,CSVERLAGPSTDTQYF,TRBD2,TRBJ2-3,.,TRBV29-1
TGTGCCAGCAGCAGACAATCCCAGTACTTC,CASSRQSQYF,.,TRBJ2-5,.,TRBV6-1
TGTGCCAGCAACCGCCTCCGAGACTCAGCCTCGGACGAGCAGTACTTC,CASNRLRDSASDEQYF,.,TRBJ2-7,.,TRBV5-5
TGTGCCAGCAGGGGTTCCATCGGACGCCGGAGACCGGACAATGAGCAGTTCTTC,CASRGSIGRRRPDNEQFF,.,TRBJ2-1,.,TRBV27
TGTGCCAGCTCCCCCCTCCCTAACACTGAAGCTTTCTTT,CASSPLPNTEAFF,.,TRBJ1-1,.,TRBV2
TGTGCCAGCAGTCCTCTTGAAGGGCATCGGGAGCTGTTTTTT,CASSPLEGHRELFF,.,TRBJ2-2,few,TRBV28
TGCAGCGTTGTGGTACAGATCACAGATACGCAGTATTTT,CSVVVQITDTQYF,.,TRBJ2-3,.,TRBV29-1
TGCGCCAGCAGCTTGGAAGTCCAGCGGGAGATCTCTCTATCTGACACAGATACGCAGTATTTT,CASSLEVQREISLSDTDTQYF,TRBD2,TRBJ2-3,.,TRBV5-1
TGTGCCAGCAGCTTGGAATTACAGGGGACGACTGAAGCTTTCTTT,CASSLELQGTTEAFF,TRBD1,TRBJ1-1,.,TRBV5-6
TGTGCCTGGAGTCCAGGGGTGGATCAGCCCCAGCATTTT,CAWSPGVDQPQHF,.,TRBJ1-5,.,TRBV30
TGTGCCAGCAGGCGAACCGGGACAGAAGGCGACACAGATACGCAGTATTTT,CASRRTGTEGDTDTQYF,TRBD1,TRBJ2-3,.,TRBV2
TGTGCCAGCAGCGTAGGGGTGGGACATGGGGAGACCCAGTACTTC,CASSVGVGHGETQYF,.,TRBJ2-5,.,TRBV9
TGTGCCAGTATTCGAGACAGAGTGAGCACTGAAGCTTTCTTT,CASIRDRVSTEAFF,.,TRBJ1-1,.,TRBV19
TGTGCCAGTAGTCAACGGGGAAGGGAGACCCAGTACTTC,CASSQRGRETQYF,.,TRBJ2-5,.,TRBV19
TGTGCCAGCCGAAGAAGCGCTAGCGGATACAATGAGCAGTTCTTC,CASRRSASGYNEQFF,TRBD2,TRBJ2-1,.,TRBV6-5
TGTGCCTGGAGTCAATCGGCCCAAGAGACCCAGTACTTC,CAWSQSAQETQYF,.,TRBJ2-5,.,TRBV30
TGTGCCAGCTCACAACCCGGGACAGAAACCTATGGCTACACCTTC,CASSQPGTETYGYTF,TRBD1,TRBJ1-2,.,TRBV18
TGTGCCAGCAGCTTGGACAGGACGAGCACCGGGGAGCTGTTTTTT,CASSLDRTSTGELFF,TRBD1,TRBJ2-2,.,TRBV11-2
TGCACCAGCAGTGACAAGCGGGCCAACGTCCTGACTTTC,CTSSDKRANVLTF,.,TRBJ2-6,.,TRBV1
TGCGCCAGCAGCCCCCTAGGACTAGCGGGAGATACGCAGTATTTT,CASSPLGLAGDTQYF,TRBD2,TRBJ2-3,.,TRBV4-3
TGTGCCAGCAGTTCCCTCCGACAGGCAATAGTTACTGAAGCTTTCTTT,CASSSLRQAIVTEAFF,.,TRBJ1-1,.,TRBV27
TGTGCCAGCAGCTTAGAGCCACCCAACGAGCAGTACTTC,CASSLEPPNEQYF,.,TRBJ2-7,.,TRBV5-5
TGTGCCAGCTCGCCAGGGGGCCGAGTCTATCAGCCCCAGCATTTT,CASSPGGRVYQPQHF,TRBD1,TRBJ1-5,few,TRBV18
TGCGCCAGCAGTGGTCAGGGGTCAACTAATGAAAAACTGTTTTTT,CASSGQGSTNEKLFF,.,TRBJ1-4,.,TRBV5-1
TGTGCCAGCAGCCCGTCCGACGGGACAAGAAAGAAGGCTAGCACAGATACGCAGTATTTT,CASSPSDGTRKKASTDTQYF,.,TRBJ2-3,.,TRBV7-8
TGCGCCAGCAGTGATAGCAATCAGCCCCAGCATTTT,CASSDSNQPQHF,.,TRBJ1-5,few,TRBV10-1
TGTGCCAGCACCCCAGGGGTATTCTCCTACAATGAGCAGTTCTTC,CASTPGVFSYNEQFF,.,TRBJ2-1,.,TRBV28
TGTGCCAGCTCACCGGGACAGGGAAGTTACGAGCAGTACTTC,CASSPGQGSYEQYF,TRBD1,TRBJ2-7,.,TRBV18
TGTGCCAGCAGCAAAATCCGGGTAGACTACAATGAGCAGTTCTTC,CASSKIRVDYNEQFF,.,TRBJ2-1,.,TRBV21-1
TGTGCCAGTACTCCCGGGGGGGGGCGCCCACACGAGCAGTACTTC,CASTPGGGRPHEQYF,TRBD2,TRBJ2-7,.,TRBV19
TGTGCCAGCAGCTCGGACAGGGATCAGCCCCAGCATTTT,CASSSDRDQPQHF,TRBD1,TRBJ1-5,.,TRBV5-6
TGTGCCAGCAGCGTAGAGGCTGGGGGCTTAGCGTACGAGCAGTACTTC,CASSVEAGGLAYEQYF,.,TRBJ2-7,.,TRBV9
TGTGCCAGCAGCAGGGGAAGGGGGGTCCAAGTCTCCTACGAGCAGTACTTC,CASSRGRGVQVSYEQYF,.,TRBJ2-7,.,TRBV7-9
TGTGCCAGCAGTCTCACTCCGGGACAGGGAACTTACGAGCAGTACTTC,CASSLTPGQGTYEQYF,TRBD1,TRBJ2-7,.,TRBV27
TGTGCCAGCAGTTTAACCCTGGGCGGGAACTACGAGCAGTACTTC,CASSLTLGGNYEQYF,.,TRBJ2-7,.,TRBV28
TGTGCCATCAGCCTAGACAGGGTTGGCTACACCTTC,CAISLDRVGYTF,TRBD1,TRBJ1-2,.,TRBV10-3